A single T cell receptor beta chain is shown here with its context. The source of the sample is a study of CD8 T cells in Susac syndrome. From blood CD8+ and CD4+ T cells, the TCR beta chain was sequenced. The multiple sclerosis controls were treatment-naive patients with relapsing-remitting disease that was stable or active. With random hexamers, reverse transcription was performed on about 0.45 to 1 ug of RNA. An immunoSEQ multiplex PCR generated amplified TCR beta CDR3 products spanning 54 Vbeta and 13 Jbeta. TCRdb reprocessed the immunoSEQ multiplex PCR reads via MiXCR and lists one record per CDR3 protein. The repertoire holds hundreds of thousands of distinct CDR3 sequences, 93% seen once, with 0.06% to 0.08% in the top ten. This CDR3 is built from 16 residues. The V and J ends lost 4 bases and 5 bases, in that order; junction bases with no gene match: 8.

The TCR comes from a human donor with multiple sclerosis. The chain links TRBV12-3 or TRBV12-4 to TRBJ2-5; 12 bases map to TRBD2. Source material: CD4+ T cells from PBMCs. The CDR3 nucleotides read TGTGCCAGCAGTTCGACTAGCGGGAGCCCATCGGAGACCCAGTACTTC. This encodes CASSSTSGSPSETQYF.